The entry below describes one T cell receptor (beta chain). Reprocessing the 5' RACE reads, TCRdb reports a single entry for every CDR3 protein and omits DNA. The sample shows about 460,000 distinct CDR3 sequences, and more than 1.4% sits with its ten largest clones. This entry comes from a study of T cells expressing NK-cell markers. Study details: Sorted CD3+CD56+NKG2C+, CD3+CD56+NKG2C- and CD3+CD56-NKG2C+ T cells provided the TCR beta repertoires. With respect to HCMV, most of the eight sequenced donors were seropositive, and one was seronegative.

The sample was blood T cells: a sorted CD56 or NKG2C T cell subset, CD4+ or CD8+ T cells, or bulk PBMC T cells (not recorded which). The receptor's source is a woman in her fifties or sixties in good health.

The CDR3 region is CSARPELGSSGANVLTF. The gene calls are TRBV20-1 and TRBJ2-6. Germline assignment: CDR1 DFQATT and CDR2 SNEGSKA (reference sequence). The length of the CDR3 is 17 residues.